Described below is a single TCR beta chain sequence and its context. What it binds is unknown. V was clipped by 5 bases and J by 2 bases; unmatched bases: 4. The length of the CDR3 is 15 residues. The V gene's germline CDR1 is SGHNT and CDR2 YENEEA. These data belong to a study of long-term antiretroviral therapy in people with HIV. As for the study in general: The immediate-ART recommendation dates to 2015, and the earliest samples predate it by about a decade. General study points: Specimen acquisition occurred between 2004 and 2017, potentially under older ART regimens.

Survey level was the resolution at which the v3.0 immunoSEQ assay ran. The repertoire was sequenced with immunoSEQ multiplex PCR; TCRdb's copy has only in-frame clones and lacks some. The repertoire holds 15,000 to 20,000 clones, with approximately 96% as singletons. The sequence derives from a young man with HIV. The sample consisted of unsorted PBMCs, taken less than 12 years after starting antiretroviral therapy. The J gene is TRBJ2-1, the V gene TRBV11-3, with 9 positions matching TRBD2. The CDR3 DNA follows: TGTGCCAGCAGCGCGGGGGGGTCACCCTACAATGAGCAGTTCTTC. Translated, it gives CASSAGGSPYNEQFF.